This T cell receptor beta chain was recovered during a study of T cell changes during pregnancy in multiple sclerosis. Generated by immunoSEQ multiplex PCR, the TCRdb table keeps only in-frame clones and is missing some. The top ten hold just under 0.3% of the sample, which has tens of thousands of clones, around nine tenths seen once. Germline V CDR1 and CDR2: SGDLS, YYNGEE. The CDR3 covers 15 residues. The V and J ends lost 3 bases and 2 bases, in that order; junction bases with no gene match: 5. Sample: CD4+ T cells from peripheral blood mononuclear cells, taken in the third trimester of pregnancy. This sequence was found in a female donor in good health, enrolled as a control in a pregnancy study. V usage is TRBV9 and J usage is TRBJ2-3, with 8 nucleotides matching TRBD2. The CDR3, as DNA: TGTGCCAGCAGCGGATTAGCGGGGTCCACAGATACGCAGTATTTT. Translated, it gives CASSGLAGSTDTQYF.